Presented here are 17 T cell receptor beta chains from one specimen sequenced in a study of cytomegalovirus exposure and HLA in healthy donors (dated 2017 in TCRdb). The library was prepared using the immunoSEQ multiplex PCR assay. A mixture of 60 forward primers for TCR Vbeta segments and 13 reverse primers for TCR Jbeta segments was used in the multiplex PCR. TCRdb's version of the immuneACCESS table is confined to in-frame rearrangements and falls short of the full clone set. An unresolved V gene accounts for under half of the shortfall where checked; the remainder is of unknown origin. For this sample there are some 110,000 clones; over 60% appear just once. The ten largest clones represent approximately 4.8% of the sample. The sample was PBMCs. These receptors were taken from a man between 60 and 75 years old in good health and CMV-seropositive.

The chain couples TRBV2 to TRBJ1-2; D is unresolved. The CDR3 runs 12 residues. V shed 4 bases and J shed 6 bases, with 9 bases lying between them. The V gene's germline CDR1 is SNHLY and CDR2 FYNNEI. CDR3 region: CASSAQADGYTF. The CDR3 coding sequence is TGTGCCAGCAGTGCCCAGGCCGATGGCTACACCTTC.

This chain uses TRBV5-6 with TRBJ2-5; 9 bases align to TRBD1. J lost 7 bases, V lost 0 bases, and 7 bases had no gene match. CDR1 is SGHDT, CDR2 YYEEEE, per germline. CDR3 size: 15 residues. The CDR3 DNA sequence: TGTGCCAGCAGCTTGGAGGGACAGGGAATCTGGACCCAGTACTTC. It translates to CASSLEGQGIWTQYF.

This rearrangement joins TRBV6-5 to TRBJ1-5; 9 nucleotides agree with TRBD1. The ends lost 7 bases at V and 8 bases at J; junction bases unmatched: 12. CDR3 size: 15 residues. CDR1 MNHEY and CDR2 SVGAGI come from the germline V gene. The CDR3, as DNA: TGTGCCAGCACCTCCTTACGGGACAGGGCTGAGCCCCAGCATTTT. Encoded protein: CASTSLRDRAEPQHF.

The chain recombines TRBV6-1 with TRBJ1-2, with D perhaps TRBD1 (5 bases). The germline gives CDR1 MNHNS, CDR2 SASEGT. The germline V and J ends were trimmed by 5 bases and 2 bases, with 15 bases remaining between them. The CDR3 runs to 15 residues. CDR3 in amino acids: CASSFPRRGNYGYTF. CDR3 DNA sequence: TGTGCCAGCAGTTTTCCACGGAGGGGCAACTATGGCTACACCTTC.

The chain links TRBV5-1 to TRBJ2-7; 15 bases match TRBD2. CDR3 length: 19 residues. J lost 3 bases, V lost 1 base, and 11 bases had no gene match. In germline, CDR1 is SGHRS, CDR2 YFSETQ. The CDR3 DNA is TGCGCCAGCAGCTTGAAAAGTGGGACTAGCGGGGGGACCTTCTACGAGCAGTACTTC. The encoded protein is CASSLKSGTSGGTFYEQYF.

The gene calls are TRBV19 and TRBJ1-2; 7 bases are a match to TRBD1. CDR1 is LNHDA, CDR2 SQIVND, per germline (reference sequence). The CDR3 runs to 17 residues. The V and J ends lost 6 bases and 4 bases, in that order; junction bases with no gene match: 17. The CDR3 reads CASRHTIGQGDPYGYTF. The CDR3 DNA reads TGTGCCAGTAGACATACGATTGGGCAGGGGGATCCCTATGGCTACACCTTC.

There are a few counts of this clone. The genes are TRBV6-1 and TRBJ1-5; D not certain. The CDR3 is made up of 14 amino acids. Germline CDR1 MNHNS, CDR2 SASEGT. Trimming cost V 0 bases and J 7 bases, with 10 bases left between them. DNA of the CDR3: TGTGCCAGCAGTGAAGCGAGGCCGTCGCAGCCCCAGCATTTT. Translating it yields CASSEARPSQPQHF.

The CDR3 protein is CASRLREQYF. CDR3 nucleotides: TGTGCCAGCAGACTGAGAGAGCAGTACTTC. The chain joins TRBV2 to TRBJ2-7, with unresolved D. V lost 6 bases, J lost 7 bases, and 7 bases lay in between. This CDR3 contains 10 residues. The germline CDR1 and CDR2 sequences are SNHLY and FYNNEI.

The table lists this clone with a few counts. The rearrangement uses TRBV5-1 and TRBJ2-3, with a tentative D call TRBD2 (6 bases). The CDR3 runs 12 residues. Looked up from germline, CDR1 is SGHRS and CDR2 is YFSETQ. V lost 3 bases to trimming and J lost 10 bases, with 12 bases between them. The CDR3 sequence: CASSSGLRAQYF. CDR3 DNA: TGCGCCAGCAGCTCGGGACTGCGGGCGCAGTATTTT.

The chain recombines TRBV7-9 with TRBJ2-2; D is unresolved. Looked up from germline, CDR1 is SEHNR and CDR2 is FQNEAQ (reference sequence). The CDR3 length is 12 residues. V dropped 3 bases and J dropped 6 bases, with 5 bases sitting between them. In DNA form, the CDR3 reads TGTGCCAGCAGCTTCAGTTCCGGGGAGCTGTTTTTT. Translated, it gives CASSFSSGELFF.

The chain has TRBV18 and TRBJ1-1; D remains unclear. Trimming shortened V by 3 bases and J by 1 base, and 9 bases separated the two germline ends. The CDR3 sequence is 14 residues long. From germline, CDR1 is KGHSH and CDR2 LQKENI. The CDR3 DNA reads TGTGCCAGCTCACCGGGAGGCTCGAACACTGAAGCTTTCTTT. Amino acids: CASSPGGSNTEAFF. The full variable domain, completed using reference TRBV18 and TRBJ1-1, is NAGVMQNPRHLVRRRGQEARLRCSPMKGHSHVYWYRQLPEEGLKFMVYLQKENIIDESGMPKERFSAEFPKEGPSILRIQQVVRGDSAAYFCASSPGGSNTEAFFGQGTRLTVV.

CDR3 loop: CASSPNRGDEKLFF. In DNA form, the CDR3 reads TGTGCCAGCAGCCCGAACAGGGGTGATGAAAAACTGTTTTTT. The chain links TRBV2 to TRBJ1-4, with 7 bases lining up with TRBD1. Looked up from germline, CDR1 is SNHLY and CDR2 is FYNNEI. The CDR3 sequence is 14 residues long. J was trimmed by 6 bases and V by 6 bases; bases with no gene match: 7.

The chain combines TRBV28 with TRBJ1-5, with D possibly being TRBD1 (5 bases). Trimming removed 8 bases from V and 6 bases from J, with 14 bases in between. This CDR3 is built from 13 residues. Germline V CDR1 and CDR2: MDHEN, SYDVKM. CDR3 coding DNA: TGTGCCAGCCCATCAGGGAACGGTCAGCCCCAGCATTTT. It specifies CASPSGNGQPQHF. Full variable domain (missing parts from reference TRBV28 and TRBJ1-5): DVKVTQSSRYLVKRTGEKVFLECVQDMDHENMFWYRQDPGLGLRLIYFSYDVKMKEKGDIPEGYSVSREKKERFSLILESASTNQTSMYLCASPSGNGQPQHFGDGTRLSIL.

This clone was detected only once. The chain has TRBV7-2 and TRBJ1-1; no clear D gene. CDR1 is SGHTA, CDR2 FQGNSA, per germline. The length of the CDR3 is 15 residues. The V end lost 1 base, the J end lost 3 bases, and 12 bases lay between the germline ends. CDR3 sequence reads: CASSLEGVGYTEAFF. CDR3 DNA: TGTGCCAGCAGCTTAGAGGGAGTAGGGTACACTGAAGCTTTCTTT.

This clone appeared once. The chain's CDR3 is CASTGTGWETQYF. CDR3 DNA: TGTGCCAGCACCGGGACAGGGTGGGAGACCCAGTACTTC. This chain connects TRBV6-1 to TRBJ2-5, with TRBD1 identical over 9 bases. V lost 7 bases, J lost 5 bases, and 5 bases stayed unmatched. CDR1 is MNHNS and CDR2 is SASEGT in the germline V gene. This CDR3 comprises 13 residues.

This clone appeared a single time. The chain uses TRBV11-3 and TRBJ1-3; D uncertain. V was clipped by 0 bases and J by 0 bases, with 6 bases between them. This CDR3 contains 15 residues. Germline CDR1 SGHNT, CDR2 YENEEA. The CDR3 spells CASSLDSGSGNTIYF. CDR3 nucleotides: TGTGCCAGCAGCTTAGACAGCGGCTCTGGAAACACCATATATTTT.

This clone appeared a single time. The chain combines TRBV5-4 with TRBJ2-1; 12 bases are a match to TRBD2. V shed 1 base, J shed 4 bases, and the junction held 6 bases outside the gene matches. The V gene's germline CDR1 is SGHNT and CDR2 YYREEE (reference sequence). This CDR3 spans 17 amino acids. CDR3 DNA sequence: TGTGCCAGCAGCTTGAGGCTAGCGGGGGGGTATTACAATGAGCAGTTCTTC. Protein product: CASSLRLAGGYYNEQFF.